This T cell receptor (beta chain) was observed in a study of blood T cell repertoires in COVID-19. Study as a whole: In each case, the material was cDNA or gDNA derived from T cells, B-cell-depleted T cells, or PBMCs.

This table comes from immunoSEQ multiplex PCR, and its TCRdb copy is limited to in-frame clones, with some not included. This table has some 290,000 clones, roughly 91% appearing once. CDR1 is SNHLY and CDR2 is FYNNEI in the germline V gene. The CDR3 length is 13 residues. V gave up 1 base and J gave up 9 bases, with 10 bases separating them. The sequenced sample was PBMCs or T cells enriched from blood (not recorded which). The TCR originated in a woman aged 25 to 39 who had recovered from COVID-19. The chain employs TRBV2 and TRBJ2-1, with a possible D match to TRBD1 (6 bases). The CDR3 DNA reads as TGTGCCAGCAGTGAAGTGGGGGCAGCTGAGCAGTTCTTC. Its translation: CASSEVGAAEQFF. Full variable domain (rest looked up from reference TRBV2 and TRBJ2-1): EPEVTQTPSHQVTQMGQEVILRCVPISNHLYFYWYRQILGQKVEFLVSFYNNEISEKSEIFDDQFSVERPDGSNFTLKIRSTKLEDSAMYFCASSEVGAAEQFFGPGTRLTVL.